The 2 T cell receptor beta chains in this list originate from one sample, sequenced in a study of stem cell transplantation in POMP-related autoinflammatory disease (dated by TCRdb to about 2021). The library was prepared using the immunoSEQ multiplex PCR assay. TCRdb holds this immuneACCESS table with in-frame rearrangements only. Some clones are missing; in checked studies, unresolved V genes explain under half, and the rest has no known cause. In this sample the table shows some 29,000 clones, 80% to 90% of which occur a single time. Approximately 0.72% of the sample belongs to the ten largest clones. The time point label, as the study defines it: before hematopoietic stem cell transplant. Here the sequenced sample was CD4+ T cells from PBMCs, taken before stem cell transplantation. These receptors all stem from a human donor with POMP-related autoinflammation and immune dysregulation (PRAID).

The chain carries TRBV7-2 and TRBJ2-1; TRBD2 matches at 13 bases. The germline CDR1 and CDR2 sequences are SGHTA and FQGNSA. Losses at the gene ends were 3 bases for V and 0 bases for J; bases not matched to a gene: 8. This CDR3 has 19 residues. CDR3 in DNA: TGTGCCAGCAGCTTCCCCGGGACTAGCGGGGCTAGCTCCTACAATGAGCAGTTCTTC. It yields the protein CASSFPGTSGASSYNEQFF.

The genes are TRBV18 and TRBJ1-5; a weak D match, TRBD1 (5 bases). Trimming shortened V by 3 bases and J by 5 bases, and 14 bases separated the two germline ends. The length of the CDR3 is 15 residues. Germline V gene lookup returns CDR1 KGHSH and CDR2 LQKENI. CDR3 in DNA: TGTGCCAGCTCACCGAGTGGGCAGGGCGATCAGCCCCAGCATTTT. Translated, it gives CASSPSGQGDQPQHF. The variable domain in full, completed from reference TRBV18 and TRBJ1-5, reads NAGVMQNPRHLVRRRGQEARLRCSPMKGHSHVYWYRQLPEEGLKFMVYLQKENIIDESGMPKERFSAEFPKEGPSILRIQQVVRGDSAAYFCASSPSGQGDQPQHFGDGTRLSIL.